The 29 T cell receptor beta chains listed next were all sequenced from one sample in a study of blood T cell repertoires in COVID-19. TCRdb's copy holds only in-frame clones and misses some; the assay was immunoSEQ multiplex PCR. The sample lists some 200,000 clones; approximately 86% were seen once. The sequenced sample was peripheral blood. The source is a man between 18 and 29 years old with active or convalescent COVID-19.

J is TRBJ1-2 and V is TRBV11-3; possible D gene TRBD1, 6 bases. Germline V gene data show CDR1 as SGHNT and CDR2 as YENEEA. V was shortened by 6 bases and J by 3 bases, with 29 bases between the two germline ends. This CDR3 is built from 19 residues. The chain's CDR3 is CASRQKPSSWGPQHYGYTF. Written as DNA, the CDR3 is TGTGCCAGCAGACAAAAGCCATCGTCGTGGGGGCCCCAACACTATGGCTACACCTTC.

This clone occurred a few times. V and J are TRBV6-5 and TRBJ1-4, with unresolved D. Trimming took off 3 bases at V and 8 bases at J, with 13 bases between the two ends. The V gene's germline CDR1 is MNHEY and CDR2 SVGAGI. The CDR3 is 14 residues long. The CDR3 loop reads CASSYRATPEKLFF. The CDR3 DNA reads TGTGCCAGCAGTTATCGAGCTACGCCCGAAAAACTGTTTTTT.

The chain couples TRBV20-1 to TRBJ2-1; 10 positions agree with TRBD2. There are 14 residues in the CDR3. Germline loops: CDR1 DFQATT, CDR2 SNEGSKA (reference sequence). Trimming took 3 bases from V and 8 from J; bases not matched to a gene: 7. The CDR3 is CSASSRLAGYEQFF. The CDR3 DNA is TGCAGTGCTAGTAGCAGACTAGCGGGCTATGAGCAGTTCTTC.

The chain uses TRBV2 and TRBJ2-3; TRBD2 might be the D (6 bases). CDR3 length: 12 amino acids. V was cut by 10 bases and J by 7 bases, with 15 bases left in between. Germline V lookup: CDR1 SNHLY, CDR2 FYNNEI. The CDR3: CAITRGTNTQYF. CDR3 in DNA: TGTGCCATCACGCGGGGAACAAATACGCAGTATTTT.

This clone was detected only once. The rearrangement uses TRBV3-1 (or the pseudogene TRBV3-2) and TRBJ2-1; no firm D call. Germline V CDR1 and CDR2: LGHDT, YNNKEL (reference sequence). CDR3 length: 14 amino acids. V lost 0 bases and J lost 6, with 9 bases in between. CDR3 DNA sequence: TGTGCCAGCAGCCAAGACGTGAGTTCCAATGAGCAGTTCTTC. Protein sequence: CASSQDVSSNEQFF.

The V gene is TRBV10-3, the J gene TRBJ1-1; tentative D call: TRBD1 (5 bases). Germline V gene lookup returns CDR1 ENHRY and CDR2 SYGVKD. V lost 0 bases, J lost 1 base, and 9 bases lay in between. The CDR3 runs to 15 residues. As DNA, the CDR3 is TGTGCCATCAGTGAGTCCCAGGGTCGGAACACTGAAGCTTTCTTT. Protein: CAISESQGRNTEAFF.

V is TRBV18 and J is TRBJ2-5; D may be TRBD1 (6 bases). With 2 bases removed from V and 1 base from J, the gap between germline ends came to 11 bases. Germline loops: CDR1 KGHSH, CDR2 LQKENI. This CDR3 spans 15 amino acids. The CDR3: CASSPISQGQETQYF. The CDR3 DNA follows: TGTGCCAGCTCACCAATTTCACAGGGCCAAGAGACCCAGTACTTC.

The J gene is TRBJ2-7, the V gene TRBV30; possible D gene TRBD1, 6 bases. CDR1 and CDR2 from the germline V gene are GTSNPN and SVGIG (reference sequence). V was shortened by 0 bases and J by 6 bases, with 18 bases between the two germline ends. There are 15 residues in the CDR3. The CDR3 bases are TGTGCCTGGAGTGTACTCCAGCAGGGGAAGGCCGAGCAGTACTTC. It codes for CAWSVLQQGKAEQYF.

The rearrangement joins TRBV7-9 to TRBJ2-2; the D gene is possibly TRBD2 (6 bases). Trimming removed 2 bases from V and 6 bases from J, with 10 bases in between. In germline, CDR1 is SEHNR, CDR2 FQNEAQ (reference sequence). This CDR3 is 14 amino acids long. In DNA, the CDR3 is TGTGCCAGCAGCTTAATGGCGGGGTCCGGGGAGCTGTTTTTT. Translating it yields CASSLMAGSGELFF.

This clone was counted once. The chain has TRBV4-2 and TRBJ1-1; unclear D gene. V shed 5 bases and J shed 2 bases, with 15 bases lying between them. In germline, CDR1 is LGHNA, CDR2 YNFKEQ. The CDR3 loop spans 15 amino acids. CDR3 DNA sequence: TGTGCCAGCAGCGCACTCCCGGAGGCTAACACTGAAGCTTTCTTT. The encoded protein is CASSALPEANTEAFF.

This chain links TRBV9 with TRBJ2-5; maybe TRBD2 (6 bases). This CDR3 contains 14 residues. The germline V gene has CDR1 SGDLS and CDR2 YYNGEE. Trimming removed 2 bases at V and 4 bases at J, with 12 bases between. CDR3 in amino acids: CASSVGGKGETQYF. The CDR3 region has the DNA TGTGCCAGCAGCGTCGGCGGGAAGGGAGAGACCCAGTACTTC.

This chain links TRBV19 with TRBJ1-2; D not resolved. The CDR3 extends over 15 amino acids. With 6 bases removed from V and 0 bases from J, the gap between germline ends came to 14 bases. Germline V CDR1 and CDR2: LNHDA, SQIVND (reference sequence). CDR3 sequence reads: CASRLPGSSNYGYTF. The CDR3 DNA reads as TGTGCCAGTAGGCTCCCAGGATCTTCTAACTATGGCTACACCTTC. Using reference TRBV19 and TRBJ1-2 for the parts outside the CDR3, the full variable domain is DGGITQSPKYLFRKEGQNVTLSCEQNLNHDAMYWYRQDPGQGLRLIYYSQIVNDFQKGDIAEGYSVSREKKESFPLTVTSAQKNPTAFYLCASRLPGSSNYGYTFGSGTRLTVV.

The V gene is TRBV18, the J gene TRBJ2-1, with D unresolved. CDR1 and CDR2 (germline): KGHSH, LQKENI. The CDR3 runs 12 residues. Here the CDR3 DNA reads TGTGCTACGCGTGCACCGGGCAATGAGCAGTTCTTC. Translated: CATRAPGNEQFF.

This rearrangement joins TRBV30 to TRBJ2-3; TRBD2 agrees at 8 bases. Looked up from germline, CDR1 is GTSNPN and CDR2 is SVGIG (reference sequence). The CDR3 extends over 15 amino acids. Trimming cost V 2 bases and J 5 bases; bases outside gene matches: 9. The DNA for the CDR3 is TGTGCCTGGAGTCCGGGAGGGGGGGCTGGAGATACGCAGTATTTT. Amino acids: CAWSPGGGAGDTQYF.

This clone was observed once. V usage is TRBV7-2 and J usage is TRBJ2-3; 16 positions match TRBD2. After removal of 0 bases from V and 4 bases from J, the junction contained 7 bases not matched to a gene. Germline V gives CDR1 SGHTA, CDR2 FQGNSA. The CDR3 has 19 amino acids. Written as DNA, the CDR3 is TGTGCCAGCAGCTTAGCGGGACTAGCGGGAGGGCCCCTCCCAGATACGCAGTATTTT. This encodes CASSLAGLAGGPLPDTQYF.

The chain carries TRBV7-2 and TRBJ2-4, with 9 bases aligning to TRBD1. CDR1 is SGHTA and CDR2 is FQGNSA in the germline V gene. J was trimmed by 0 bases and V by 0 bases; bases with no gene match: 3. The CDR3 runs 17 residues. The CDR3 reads CASSLAGTGQAKNIQYF. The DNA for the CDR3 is TGTGCCAGCAGCTTAGCCGGGACAGGGCAAGCCAAAAACATTCAGTACTTC.

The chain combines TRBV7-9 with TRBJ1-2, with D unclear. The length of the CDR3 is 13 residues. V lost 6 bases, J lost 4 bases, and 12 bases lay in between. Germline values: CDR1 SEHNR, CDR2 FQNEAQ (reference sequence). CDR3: CASRAGSGYGYTF. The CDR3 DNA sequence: TGTGCCAGCAGGGCGGGATCGGGCTATGGCTACACCTTC.

CDR3 DNA: TGTGCCAGCAGCGCAGGACAGCTAAATTCACCCCTCCACTTT. It encodes CASSAGQLNSPLHF. V and J are TRBV9 and TRBJ1-6; D may be TRBD1 (6 bases). The length of the CDR3 is 14 residues. V was cut by 3 bases and J by 7 bases, with 11 bases left in between. CDR1 is SGDLS, CDR2 YYNGEE, per germline. The whole variable domain, filled in from reference TRBV9 and TRBJ1-6, reads DSGVTQTPKHLITATGQRVTLRCSPRSGDLSVYWYQQSLDQGLQFLIQYYNGEERAKGNILERFSAQQFPDLHSELNLSSLELGDSALYFCASSAGQLNSPLHFGNGTRLTVT.

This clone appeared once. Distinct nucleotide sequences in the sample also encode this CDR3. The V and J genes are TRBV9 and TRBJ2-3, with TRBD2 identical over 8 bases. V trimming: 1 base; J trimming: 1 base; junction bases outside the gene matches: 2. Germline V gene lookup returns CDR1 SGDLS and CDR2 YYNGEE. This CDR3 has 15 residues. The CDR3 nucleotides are TGTGCCAGCAGCGTAAGCGGGGGACGCACAGATACGCAGTATTTT. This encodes CASSVSGGRTDTQYF. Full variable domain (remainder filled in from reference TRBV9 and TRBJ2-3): DSGVTQTPKHLITATGQRVTLRCSPRSGDLSVYWYQQSLDQGLQFLIQYYNGEERAKGNILERFSAQQFPDLHSELNLSSLELGDSALYFCASSVSGGRTDTQYFGPGTRLTVL.

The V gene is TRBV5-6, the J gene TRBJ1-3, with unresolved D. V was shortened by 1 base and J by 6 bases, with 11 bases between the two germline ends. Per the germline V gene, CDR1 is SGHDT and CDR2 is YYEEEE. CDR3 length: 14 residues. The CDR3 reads CASSLPTAANTIYF. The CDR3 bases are TGTGCCAGCAGCTTGCCTACTGCCGCAAACACCATATATTTT.

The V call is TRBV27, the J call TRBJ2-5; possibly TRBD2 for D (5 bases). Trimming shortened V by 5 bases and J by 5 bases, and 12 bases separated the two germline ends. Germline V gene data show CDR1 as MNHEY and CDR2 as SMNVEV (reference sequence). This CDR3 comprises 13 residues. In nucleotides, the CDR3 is TGTGCCAGCAGTCCCCGGGAAGCGGAGACCCAGTACTTC. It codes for CASSPREAETQYF.

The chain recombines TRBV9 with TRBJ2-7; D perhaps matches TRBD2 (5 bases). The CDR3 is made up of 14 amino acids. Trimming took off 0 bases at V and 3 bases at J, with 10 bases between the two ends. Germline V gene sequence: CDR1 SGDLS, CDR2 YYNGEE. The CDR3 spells CASSVVDGGYEQYF. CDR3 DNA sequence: TGTGCCAGCAGCGTAGTGGACGGAGGCTACGAGCAGTACTTC. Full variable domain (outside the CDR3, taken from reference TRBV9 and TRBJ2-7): DSGVTQTPKHLITATGQRVTLRCSPRSGDLSVYWYQQSLDQGLQFLIQYYNGEERAKGNILERFSAQQFPDLHSELNLSSLELGDSALYFCASSVVDGGYEQYFGPGTRLTVT.

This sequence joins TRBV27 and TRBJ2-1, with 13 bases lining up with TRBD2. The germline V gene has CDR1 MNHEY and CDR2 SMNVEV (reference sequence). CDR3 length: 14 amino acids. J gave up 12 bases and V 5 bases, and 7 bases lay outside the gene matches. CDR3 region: CASSRLAGGFGQFF. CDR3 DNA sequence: TGTGCCAGCAGTCGACTAGCGGGAGGCTTTGGGCAGTTCTTC.

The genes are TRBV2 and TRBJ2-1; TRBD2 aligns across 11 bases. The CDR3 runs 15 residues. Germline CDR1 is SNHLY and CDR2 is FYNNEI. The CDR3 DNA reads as TGTGCAAGCCCACTAGCGGGGGTCTCCTACAATGAGCAGTTCTTC. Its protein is CASPLAGVSYNEQFF.

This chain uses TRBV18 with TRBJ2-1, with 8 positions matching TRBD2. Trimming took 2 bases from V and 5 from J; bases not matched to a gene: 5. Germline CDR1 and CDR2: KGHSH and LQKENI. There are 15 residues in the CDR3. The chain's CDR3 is CASSPGTRPHNEQFF. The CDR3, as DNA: TGTGCCAGCTCACCAGGGACTAGGCCACACAATGAGCAGTTCTTC.

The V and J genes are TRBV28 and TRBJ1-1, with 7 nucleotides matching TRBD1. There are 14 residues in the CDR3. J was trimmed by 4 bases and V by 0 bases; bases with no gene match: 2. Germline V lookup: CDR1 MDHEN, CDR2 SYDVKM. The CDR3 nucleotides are TGTGCCAGCAGTTTATGGACAGGGTTCACTGAAGCTTTCTTT. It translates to CASSLWTGFTEAFF.

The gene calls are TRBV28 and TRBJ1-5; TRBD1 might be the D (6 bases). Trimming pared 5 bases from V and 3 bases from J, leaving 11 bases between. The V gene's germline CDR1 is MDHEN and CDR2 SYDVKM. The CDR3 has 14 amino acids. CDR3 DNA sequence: TGTGCCAGCAGTCTTGGACAGAACAATCAGCCCCAGCATTTT. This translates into CASSLGQNNQPQHF.

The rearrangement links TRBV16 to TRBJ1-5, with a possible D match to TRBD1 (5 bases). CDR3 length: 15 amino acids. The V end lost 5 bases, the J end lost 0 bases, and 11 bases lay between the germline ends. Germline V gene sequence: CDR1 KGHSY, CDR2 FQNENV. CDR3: CASSADRYSNQPQHF. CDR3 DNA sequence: TGTGCCAGCAGCGCAGACAGATATAGCAATCAGCCCCAGCATTTT.

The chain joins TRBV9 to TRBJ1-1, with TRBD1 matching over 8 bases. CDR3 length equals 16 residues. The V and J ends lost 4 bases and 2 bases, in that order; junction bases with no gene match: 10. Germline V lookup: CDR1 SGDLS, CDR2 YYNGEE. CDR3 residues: CASSKVGDRLNTEAFF. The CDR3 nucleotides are TGTGCCAGCAGCAAAGTGGGGGACAGGCTAAACACTGAAGCTTTCTTT.